The 9 T cell receptor beta chains reported below all come from one sample, sequenced in a study of cytomegalovirus exposure and HLA in healthy donors. Primers: 60 Vbeta forward and 13 Jbeta reverse. The data were produced by immunoSEQ multiplex PCR, yet TCRdb's version contains in-frame clones alone and is incomplete. This sample has around 150,000 clones, with 75% to 85% found just once. The sequencing input was PBMCs. These receptors came from a man aged 50-59 years in good health and CMV-seropositive.

This sequence joins TRBV5-1 and TRBJ2-7; TRBD2 agrees at 9 bases. The CDR3 is made up of 14 amino acids. V gave up 4 bases and J gave up 5 bases; unmatched junction bases: 7. In germline, CDR1 is SGHRS, CDR2 YFSETQ. The CDR3 bases are TGCGCCAGCAGCACTTCTAGCGGGAACGACGAGCAGTACTTC. Protein: CASSTSSGNDEQYF. Drawing the rest from reference TRBV5-1 and TRBJ2-7, the complete variable domain is KAGVTQTPRYLIKTRGQQVTLSCSPISGHRSVSWYQQTPGQGLQFLFEYFSETQRNKGNFPGRFSGRQFSNSRSEMNVSTLELGDSALYLCASSTSSGNDEQYFGPGTRLTVT.

The CDR3 sequence is CALKSTSGTDTQYF. The CDR3, as DNA: TGTGCCCTCAAATCGACTAGCGGCACAGATACGCAGTATTTT. The rearrangement joins TRBV30 to TRBJ2-3; 8 nucleotides line up with TRBD2. This CDR3 is 14 amino acids long. The V and J ends lost 8 bases and 1 base, in that order; junction bases with no gene match: 8. Per germline, CDR1 GTSNPN and CDR2 SVGIG (reference sequence).

V gene TRBV5-3 combines with J gene TRBJ1-3, with TRBD1 matching 8 bases. TRBV5-3 carries the ORF label, with uncertain function. J gave up 2 bases and V 2 bases, and 9 bases lay outside the gene matches. This CDR3 region has 17 residues. The CDR3 sequence is CARSFLGQDSAGNTIYF. The CDR3 DNA follows: TGTGCCAGAAGCTTTCTGGGACAGGACAGTGCTGGAAACACCATATATTTT.

The rearrangement uses TRBV28 and TRBJ1-4, with TRBD1 matching over 8 bases. There are 15 residues in the CDR3. Per the germline V gene, CDR1 is MDHEN and CDR2 is SYDVKM. Trimming removed 5 bases from V and 0 bases from J; junction bases left unmatched: 2. This CDR3 is CASSLTGATNEKLFF. In DNA form, the CDR3 reads TGTGCCAGCAGTCTGACAGGGGCAACTAATGAAAAACTGTTTTTT.

This chain connects TRBV28 to TRBJ2-3, with D hard to call. CDR3 size: 12 residues. Trimming pared 8 bases from V and 4 bases from J, leaving 10 bases between. The germline V gene has CDR1 MDHEN and CDR2 SYDVKM. CDR3 protein: CASLAVPDTQYF. The CDR3 coding sequence is TGTGCCAGCTTGGCGGTCCCAGATACGCAGTATTTT.

This rearrangement joins TRBV7-9 to TRBJ2-7; TRBD2 aligns across 8 bases. Per germline, CDR1 SEHNR and CDR2 FQNEAQ (reference sequence). V shed 8 bases and J 3 bases; nucleotides not matched to a gene: 12. This CDR3 region has 15 residues. The CDR3 spells CASETTAGGDYEQYF. CDR3 bases: TGTGCCAGCGAAACGACCGCGGGAGGTGACTACGAGCAGTACTTC.

The rearrangement joins TRBV29-1 to TRBJ2-1; D not certain. Germline loops: CDR1 SQVTM, CDR2 ANQGSEA. The CDR3 covers 12 residues. Trimming removed 4 bases at V and 7 bases at J, with 11 bases between. This CDR3 reads CSVVPGVNEQFF. CDR3 bases: TGCAGCGTTGTGCCAGGTGTGAATGAGCAGTTCTTC.

This chain uses TRBV10-3 with TRBJ1-1, with TRBD1 identical over 8 bases. The CDR3 runs 11 residues. After removal of 3 bases from V and 11 bases from J, the junction contained 2 bases not matched to a gene. The V gene's germline CDR1 is ENHRY and CDR2 SYGVKD. Written as DNA, the CDR3 is TGTGCCATCAGTGAACAGGGGGTCGCTTTCTTT. Translation: CAISEQGVAFF.

CDR3 bases: TGTGCCAGCAGCCTTTCTCCCGGGGACGAGCAGTACTTC. This sequence encodes CASSLSPGDEQYF. The V and J genes are TRBV7-2 and TRBJ2-7; possible D gene TRBD2, 5 bases. Germline CDR1 is SGHTA and CDR2 is FQGNSA. V gave up 5 bases and J gave up 5 bases, with 13 bases separating them. CDR3 length equals 13 residues.